Listed here is a single T cell receptor beta chain. What antigen it recognizes has not been identified. Per-nucleotide qualities are absent, and no much larger clonotype sits a single base away. Using the deep immunoSEQ assay, TCR CDR3 regions were amplified from genomic DNA by multiplex PCR. For each cell subset, the extracted genomic DNA was distributed evenly across all wells of several immunoSEQ 96-well plates, and each plate served as one replicate. For sorted subsets, each replicate PCR was loaded with 200 ng genomic DNA, equivalent to some 31,000 T cell genomes. The purified libraries were quantified using a Qubit 3.0 fluorometer, sized with a Bioanalyzer 2100, and then quantified again using the KAPA Library Quantification kit. Every immunoSEQ 96-well plate was sequenced on a separate single-read 150-cycle Illumina NextSeq 550 flow cell. In the source study's methods: The immunoSEQ output contained only junctional sequences without quality scores, so filtering could not match that applied to full-length reads. Sequences were annotated with PyIR, a Python wrapper for IgBLAST v1.9, using IMGT germline references to assign V/J genes and CDR3. Any read was removed if the V/J assignment was weak (E-value above 1e-6), the CDR3 was missing, or the read contained stop codons, out-of-frame junctions, or ambiguous translated residues. V3J clonotypes were defined by identical inferred V gene, J gene, and CDR3 amino acid sequence. Percentage overlap between repertoires was computed as shared unique clonotypes divided by the size of the smaller repertoire. Richness of each repertoire was evaluated using RTK rarefaction, the Chao1 estimator, and Recon v2.1 estimates of unobserved clonotypes. Generation probabilities for all TCRbeta clonotypes obtained by the gDNA method from a few donors were computed using OLGA. This is the immuneACCESS table as TCRdb keeps it, with only in-frame sequences that have V and J called. A part of the clones is gone; compared with another copy, unresolved V genes explain less than half, and the rest is unexplained. V and J calls and clone size come straight from that table; D and trimming were deduced from the DNA. This sample comprises 2 million to 2.5 million clones, approximately 95% of them detected only once. The ten top clones hold over 0.1% of the sample.

This sample was included in a study of shared clonotypes between healthy human individuals (dated by TCRdb to 2018 to 2020). About the study as a whole: The cohort included three men and a couple of women between 18 and 49 years of age. For each donor, three plates each were used for CD4 naive and CD4 memory, two plates were used for CD8 naive, and one plate was used for CD8 memory. To estimate repertoire size and how much clonotype sharing occurs between individuals, the study deeply sequenced the blood TCR repertoires of a handful of healthy adults. To increase sequencing depth and limit assay-specific biases, different laboratories used diverse techniques to prepare libraries and sequence TCR repertoires. Each donor's leukapheresis produced roughly between roughly 0.85 and 9.5 billion PBMCs.

What the study reported, not specific to this receptor: Larger estimated clonotype richness was generally found for naive subsets than for memory subsets. Sampling was restricted to blood, and TCR repertoires in tissue are likely to differ from TCR repertoires in blood. Sharing across several donors was observed for about 4.8% of naive CD4, 3% to 4% of naive CD8, over 2% of memory CD4, and roughly 0.4% of memory CD8 clonotypes. Higher generation probabilities were observed for clonotypes shared by all four sorted-subset donors than for non-shared clonotypes. Incomplete sequencing was indicated by rarefaction of sorted-subset datasets, despite the large sequencing depth. The small number of donors limited the genetic and exposure-history diversity represented. Pairwise subsampling indicated that sequencing depth was expected to affect the degree of clonotype sharing among donors.

The donors were healthy, HIV-negative adults who had no recently reported acute infections or vaccinations. Every donor was a Caucasian adult residing in Nashville, Tennessee, USA. CD4+ T cells were enriched by magnetic negative selection; naive cells were then positively selected on CD45RA, and the negative fraction formed the memory subset. After blood collection by leukapheresis, PBMCs were isolated using Ficoll-Histopaque density gradient centrifugation and then cryopreserved in the vapor phase of liquid nitrogen. Analytical flow cytometry was used to check the purity and quantity of each magnetically sorted T cell population. From each sorted fraction, genomic DNA was isolated and quantified by UV absorbance on a Nanodrop 2000c. CDR1 and CDR2, per the germline V gene, are MNHEY and SVGAGI. V is pruned by 4 bases and J by 1 base, leaving 2 bases of the junction without a gene match. From its cysteine to its phenylalanine, the CDR3 spans 14 amino acids. Left in the record is the CDR3 DNA by itself, 42 bases read in frame from the first base.

Sequencing was performed on naive CD4+ T cells sorted from blood. In light of the paper, this sample's cell subset or site label describes: CD45RA+ positively selected. This receptor was taken from a man between 18 and 35 years old in good health. This receptor chain uses TRBV6-5 and TRBJ2-7; 9 nucleotides in the junction match TRBD1. The CDR3 amino acid sequence is: CASSWGTGSYEQYF. The nucleotides are TGTGCCAGCAGTTGGGGGACAGGGTCCTACGAGCAGTACTTC.